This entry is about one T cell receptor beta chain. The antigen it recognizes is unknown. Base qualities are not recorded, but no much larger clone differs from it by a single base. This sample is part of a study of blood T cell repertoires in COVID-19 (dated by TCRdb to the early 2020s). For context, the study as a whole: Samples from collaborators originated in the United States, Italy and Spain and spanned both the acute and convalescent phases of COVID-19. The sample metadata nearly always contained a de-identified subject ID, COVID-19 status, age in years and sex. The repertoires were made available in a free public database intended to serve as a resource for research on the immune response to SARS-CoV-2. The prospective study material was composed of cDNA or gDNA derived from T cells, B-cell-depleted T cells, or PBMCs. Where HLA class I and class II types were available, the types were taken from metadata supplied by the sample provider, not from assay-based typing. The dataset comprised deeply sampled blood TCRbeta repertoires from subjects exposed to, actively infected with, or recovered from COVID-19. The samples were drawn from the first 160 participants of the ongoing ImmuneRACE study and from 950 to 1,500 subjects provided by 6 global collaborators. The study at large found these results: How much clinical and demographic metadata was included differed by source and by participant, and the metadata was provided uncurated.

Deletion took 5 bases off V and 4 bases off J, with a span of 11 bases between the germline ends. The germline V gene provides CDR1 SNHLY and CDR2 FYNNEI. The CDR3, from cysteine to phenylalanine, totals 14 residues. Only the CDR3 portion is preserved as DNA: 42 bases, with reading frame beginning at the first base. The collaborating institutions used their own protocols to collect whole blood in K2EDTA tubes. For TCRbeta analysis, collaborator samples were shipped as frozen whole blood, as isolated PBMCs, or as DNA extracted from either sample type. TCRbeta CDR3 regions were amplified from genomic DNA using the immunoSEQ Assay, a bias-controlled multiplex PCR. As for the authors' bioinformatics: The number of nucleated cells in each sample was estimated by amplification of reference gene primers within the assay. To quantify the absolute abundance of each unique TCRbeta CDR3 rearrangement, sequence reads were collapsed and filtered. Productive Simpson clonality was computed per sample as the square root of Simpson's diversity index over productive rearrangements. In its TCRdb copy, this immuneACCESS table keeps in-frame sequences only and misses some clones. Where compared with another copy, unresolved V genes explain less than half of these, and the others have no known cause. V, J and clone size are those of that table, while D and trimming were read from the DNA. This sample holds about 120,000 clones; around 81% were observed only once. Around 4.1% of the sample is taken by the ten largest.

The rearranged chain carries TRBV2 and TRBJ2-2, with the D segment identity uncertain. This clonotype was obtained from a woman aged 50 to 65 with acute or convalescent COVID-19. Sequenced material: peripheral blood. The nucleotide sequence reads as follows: TGTGCCAGCAGTTCCAGACAAATCACCGGGGAGCTGTTTTTT. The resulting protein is CASSSRQITGELFF.